These 22 T cell receptor beta chains originate from one sample sequenced in a study of blood T cell repertoires in COVID-19. Libraries were prepared by immunoSEQ multiplex PCR; TCRdb keeps only in-frame clonotypes and omits some of them. The sample lists 110,000 or so clones; about 80% were seen once. The specimen was peripheral blood. Receptor source: a woman in her thirties or forties with acute or convalescent COVID-19.

The chain recombines TRBV6-5 with TRBJ2-1; D might be TRBD2 (7 bases). This CDR3 has 14 residues. CDR1 and CDR2 from the germline V gene are MNHEY and SVGAGI. V lost 8 bases and J 3 bases, leaving 14 bases between the germline ends. The CDR3 here is CASETGGGYNEQFF. The CDR3 region has the DNA TGTGCCAGCGAAACGGGGGGCGGCTACAATGAGCAGTTCTTC.

V gene TRBV3-1 (or the pseudogene TRBV3-2) combines with J gene TRBJ1-2; 7 nucleotides match TRBD1. CDR1 is LGHDT, CDR2 YNNKEL, per germline (reference sequence). The trim removed 1 base at V and 8 bases at J, leaving 19 bases unmatched. CDR3 length equals 18 residues. CDR3 coding DNA: TGTGCCAGCAGCCAAGTTTTGGAGGGGGCCGCAGCGGCGGTCGGCTACACCTTC. As protein: CASSQVLEGAAAAVGYTF.

This rearrangement joins TRBV2 to TRBJ2-3; D uncertain. V was clipped by 5 bases and J by 2 bases, with 5 bases between them. CDR3 length: 12 amino acids. CDR1 is SNHLY, CDR2 FYNNEI, per germline. CDR3 in amino acids: CASSPHTDTQYF. The CDR3 nucleotides read TGTGCCAGCAGTCCCCACACAGATACGCAGTATTTT. The whole variable domain, filled in from reference TRBV2 and TRBJ2-3, reads EPEVTQTPSHQVTQMGQEVILRCVPISNHLYFYWYRQILGQKVEFLVSFYNNEISEKSEIFDDQFSVERPDGSNFTLKIRSTKLEDSAMYFCASSPHTDTQYFGPGTRLTVL.

The genes are TRBV18 and TRBJ1-2; the D gene is possibly TRBD1 (5 bases). The CDR3 loop spans 15 amino acids. Per the germline V gene, CDR1 is KGHSH and CDR2 is LQKENI. Trimming took 5 bases from V and 1 from J, leaving 14 bases between them. CDR3 in DNA: TGTGCCAGCTCAGCAGACAGACCCCTTAACTATGGCTACACCTTC. Translated: CASSADRPLNYGYTF.

The rearrangement uses TRBV29-1 and TRBJ1-6; D uncertain. The CDR3 loop spans 12 amino acids. The V end was cut by 6 bases, the J end by 9 bases, with 12 bases between. CDR1 is SQVTM and CDR2 is ANQGSEA in the germline V gene. The CDR3 bases are TGCAGCGTCCCAAGCCGGGTTTCACCCCTCCACTTT. This encodes CSVPSRVSPLHF.

This sequence joins TRBV5-6 and TRBJ1-1; D may be TRBD1 (5 bases). In germline, CDR1 is SGHDT, CDR2 YYEEEE. The V end was cut by 6 bases, the J end by 4 bases, with 13 bases between. This CDR3 has 13 amino acids. The CDR3: CASTSNQGTEAFF. Written as DNA, the CDR3 is TGTGCCAGCACTTCAAATCAGGGCACTGAAGCTTTCTTT.

V usage is TRBV9 and J usage is TRBJ1-3; a weak D match, TRBD1 (5 bases). Trimming removed 0 bases at V and 4 bases at J, with 8 bases between. The CDR3 has 14 amino acids. Looked up from germline, CDR1 is SGDLS and CDR2 is YYNGEE. The CDR3 is CASSVARTGNTIYF. The CDR3 nucleotides read TGTGCCAGCAGCGTAGCCAGGACAGGAAACACCATATATTTT.

This clone was counted a single time. The chain carries TRBV9 and TRBJ2-3; no clear D. CDR3 length: 15 residues. Germline-derived CDR1 and CDR2 are SGDLS and YYNGEE. Trimming stripped 2 bases from V and 5 bases from J, with 15 bases between. CDR3 coding DNA: TGTGCCAGCAGCGTCTCGGGTATCTTCGGAGATACGCAGTATTTT. It encodes CASSVSGIFGDTQYF.

This clone came up once. The chain recombines TRBV18 with TRBJ2-7; TRBD1 matches at 7 bases. V lost 6 bases, J lost 2 bases, and 7 bases stayed unmatched. CDR1 and CDR2 from the germline V gene are KGHSH and LQKENI. The CDR3 covers 14 residues. CDR3 bases: TGTGCCAGCTCCCAGGGACAGAGGACCTACGAGCAGTACTTC. Amino acid sequence: CASSQGQRTYEQYF.

The chain links TRBV5-1 to TRBJ1-6; 7 bases fit TRBD1. The CDR3 consists of 14 residues. The ends lost 7 bases at V and 6 bases at J; junction bases unmatched: 7. Germline V lookup: CDR1 SGHRS, CDR2 YFSETQ. The CDR3 sequence is CASSPGQLNSPLHF. As DNA, the CDR3 is TGCGCCAGCTCACCGGGACAGCTTAATTCACCCCTCCACTTT.

This chain connects TRBV28 to TRBJ1-1, with a weak D call TRBD1 (5 bases). The germline V gene has CDR1 MDHEN and CDR2 SYDVKM. The CDR3 is made up of 13 amino acids. Trimming stripped 5 bases from V and 1 base from J, with 8 bases between. The CDR3 spells CASSPQGNTEAFF. The DNA of the CDR3 is TGTGCCAGCAGTCCTCAGGGGAACACTGAAGCTTTCTTT.

The chain has TRBV5-1 and TRBJ1-4; TRBD1 matches at 10 bases. Germline V CDR1 and CDR2: SGHRS, YFSETQ. The junction had 4 bases not matched to a gene; V was cut back by 4 bases and J by 4 bases. The CDR3 covers 15 residues. Written as DNA, the CDR3 is TGCGCCAGCAGCGTCGACAGGGGGCGTAATGAAAAACTGTTTTTT. This translates into CASSVDRGRNEKLFF.

The gene calls are TRBV2 and TRBJ1-1; 8 bases agree with TRBD1. The CDR3 contains 15 residues. Germline V gene sequence: CDR1 SNHLY, CDR2 FYNNEI. The V segment lost 7 bases and the J segment 5 bases; nucleotides outside the gene matches: 12. Here the CDR3 DNA reads TGTGCCAGCAAGGAGGACAGGGCGGCGGGAACTGAAGCTTTCTTT. Residues: CASKEDRAAGTEAFF.

The chain employs TRBV19 and TRBJ2-2; unclear D gene. The ends were cut back, 3 bases at V and 4 bases at J, with 9 bases in the middle. This CDR3 region has 14 residues. Germline lookup yields CDR1 LNHDA and CDR2 SQIVND (reference sequence). The CDR3 region has the DNA TGTGCCAGTAGTATTGGTGGGCGCACCGGGGAGCTGTTTTTT. Translation: CASSIGGRTGELFF.

This clone rates as medium-sized. J is TRBJ2-7 and V is TRBV6-1; TRBD1 agrees at 10 bases. The CDR3 sequence is 15 residues long. With V trimmed by 1 base and J by 0 bases, 0 bases remained unmatched. CDR1 MNHNS and CDR2 SASEGT come from the germline V gene. CDR3 DNA: TGTGCCAGCAGTGAAGGGACAGGGGGCTCCTACGAGCAGTACTTC. Translated: CASSEGTGGSYEQYF.

The chain joins TRBV12-5 to TRBJ2-7, with 12 bases that match TRBD1. CDR3 length equals 14 residues. The J segment lost 3 bases and the V segment lost 5 bases, leaving 2 bases of the junction unmatched. CDR1 is LGHNT and CDR2 is FRNRAP in the germline V gene. The CDR3 DNA reads TGTGCTAGTGGTGGGACAGGGGGCGTCTACGAGCAGTACTTC. Its translation is CASGGTGGVYEQYF.

The chain has TRBV9 and TRBJ2-7; 8 bases are shared with TRBD1. Germline values: CDR1 SGDLS, CDR2 YYNGEE. CDR3 length: 15 amino acids. V was clipped by 4 bases and J by 7 bases; unmatched bases: 13. CDR3 DNA: TGTGCCAGCAGCCTAGGCCCGGACAGGGTGGGGGAGCAGTACTTC. Translating gives CASSLGPDRVGEQYF.

The gene calls are TRBV2 and TRBJ2-1; weak D call: TRBD2 (5 bases). The CDR3 consists of 12 residues. Between the trimmed V and J ends, which lost 6 bases and 10 bases, there was a span of 13 bases. Germline CDR1 is SNHLY and CDR2 is FYNNEI. CDR3 protein: CASRVRVLEQFF. Here the CDR3 DNA reads TGTGCCAGCAGGGTGAGGGTTCTGGAGCAGTTCTTC.

The count of this clone is one. This chain links TRBV6-5 with TRBJ1-1, with TRBD1 matching 9 bases. V shed 6 bases, J shed 6 bases, and the junction held 5 bases outside the gene matches. Germline lookup yields CDR1 MNHEY and CDR2 SVGAGI. This CDR3 contains 13 residues. CDR3 sequence: CASSLDRGPEAFF. Written as DNA, the CDR3 is TGTGCCAGCAGCCTGGACAGGGGACCTGAAGCTTTCTTT.

Here the CDR3 reads CASSELPVTDTQYF. The CDR3 nucleotides read TGTGCCAGCAGTGAATTACCAGTCACAGATACGCAGTATTTT. The chain has TRBV6-1 and TRBJ2-3; no firm D call. The germline V and J ends were trimmed by 2 bases and 2 bases, with 8 bases remaining between them. The germline gives CDR1 MNHNS, CDR2 SASEGT. The CDR3 has 14 residues.

This rearrangement joins TRBV5-4 to TRBJ2-1; 7 nucleotides line up with TRBD2. Germline CDR1 reads SGHNT; CDR2 reads YYREEE (reference sequence). V lost 1 base, J lost 5 bases, and 12 bases stayed unmatched. CDR3 length: 17 amino acids. The CDR3 DNA reads TGTGCCAGCAGCTTGAAGGTGGTCGGCGGGGGACACAATGAGCAGTTCTTC. This sequence encodes CASSLKVVGGGHNEQFF.

This clone was detected only a few times. V is TRBV7-9 and J is TRBJ1-4, with TRBD1 identical over 8 bases. Germline CDR1 is SEHNR and CDR2 is FQNEAQ (reference sequence). The CDR3 has 14 residues. V was clipped by 6 bases and J by 7 bases; unmatched bases: 7. CDR3 DNA: TGTGCCAGCAGTTTGGACAGGGAGGTTGAAAAACTGTTTTTT. Translating gives CASSLDREVEKLFF.